A selection of T cell receptor beta chains follows, all from one sample in a study of T cell responses to AZD1222 COVID-19 vaccine. Clones were read by immunoSEQ multiplex PCR, and TCRdb kept only the in-frame ones, dropping some. The profile shows about 130,000 clones, 80% to 90% of them singletons. The sample consisted of peripheral blood, taken 28 days after the second AZD1222 dose. Receptors originate from an adult who received the AZD1222 COVID-19 vaccine. Each CDR3 is given with its conserved first and last residue. Clone sizes are given selectively: once, few, many, or a class where the clone is expanded.

TRBJ1-2,TRBV20-1,.,CSVQVNYGYTF
TRBJ1-1,TRBV7-8,.,CASSVNRGGREAFF
TRBJ2-3,TRBV6-2/TRBV6-3,.,CASSLPAGSSTDTQYF
TRBJ2-1,TRBV14,.,CASSPGGPASYNEQFF
TRBJ1-2,TRBV6-5,.,CASSYSPDRSGYTF
TRBJ1-4,TRBV7-9,.,CASSLLGEKLFF
TRBJ1-1,TRBV5-1,.,CASSTTPEVAEAFF
TRBJ1-5,TRBV7-9,few,CASSFNSPNQPQHF
TRBJ1-2,TRBV5-4,.,CASSLTGIYGYTF
TRBJ2-2,TRBV19,.,CASSIPGGVGELFF
TRBJ1-4,TRBV15,.,CATSRARQGNEKLFF
TRBJ2-7,TRBV5-1,.,CASSLAPPDNEQYF
TRBJ1-1,TRBV29-1,.,CSVSRTGRVRTEAFF
TRBJ1-5,TRBV30,.,CAWSVRGDQPQHF
TRBJ2-5,TRBV18,.,CASSPEGVGETQYF
TRBJ2-1,TRBV4-2,.,CASSGSGSSYNEQFF
TRBJ1-5,TRBV18,.,CASSPQGNLPQHF
TRBJ1-6,TRBV6-6,.,CASGRGGSSYNSPLHF
TRBJ1-3,TRBV9,.,CASSAEGTGGYGNTIYF
TRBJ2-2,TRBV7-9,few,CASSTGRSNTGELFF
TRBJ2-1,TRBV11-2,once,CASSLGLAGFYNEQFF
TRBJ2-7,TRBV30,.,CAWSVQGAGPQYF
TRBJ1-1,TRBV3-1/TRBV3-2,.,CASSPLWTDTEAFF
TRBJ2-3,TRBV5-4,.,CASSWGTSGRDTQYF
TRBJ2-1,TRBV5-8,.,CASSLADGDYEQFF
TRBJ1-2,TRBV4-3,.,CASSQEQGSVYGYTF
TRBJ1-4,TRBV6-6,.,CASSYTGKGIEKLFF
TRBJ2-3,TRBV29-1,.,CSVVRGPEDTQYF
TRBJ1-6,TRBV9,.,CASSPRFRDWDVHF
TRBJ1-2,TRBV6-5,.,CASSYRSGVPGYTF
TRBJ1-1,TRBV3-1/TRBV3-2,.,CASSQGSRNTEAFF
TRBJ2-5,TRBV7-4,.,CASTSWRLGETQYF
TRBJ1-5,TRBV18,.,CASSANRGDQPQHF
TRBJ2-7,TRBV19,.,CASRDSYEQYF
TRBJ1-6,TRBV5-6,once,CASSLDGGTAAALHF
TRBJ2-3,TRBV6-5,.,CASTTGGVANTQYF
TRBJ1-1,TRBV11-2,once,CASSLRVNTEAFF
TRBJ2-1,TRBV25-1,.,CASSPPGLRGIGEQFF
TRBJ2-7,TRBV15,.,CATGEGYEQYF
TRBJ2-7,TRBV15,.,CATSRGTGSYEQYF
TRBJ2-2,TRBV25-1,.,CASNPPGGTGELFF
TRBJ1-2,TRBV2,.,CASSGQTYGYTF
TRBJ1-1,TRBV6-2/TRBV6-3,.,CASSFTGGYPDTEAFF
TRBJ1-2,TRBV18,.,CASSPLETARAHYGYTF
TRBJ2-2,TRBV5-1,.,CASSLVADSSTGELFF